This is a list of T cell receptor beta chains from one sample in a study of shared T cell receptors in the human thymus. Measured with immunoSEQ multiplex PCR; TCRdb has only the in-frame clones, and not every one. In the table there are hundreds of thousands of clones, roughly 90% of which are singletons. The data were also submitted as part of a second study, on human thymus T cells.

The specimen sequenced was thymocytes. The origin of the receptors is a boy in the first two years of life with a congenital heart defect. Each CDR3 is given with its conserved first and last residue. A D gene is named only where the DNA matches it firmly. Not every row has a clone size; where given, it reads once, few, many or a size class.

>TRBJ1-3|TRBV5-6|NA|NA
TGTGCCAGCAGCCGCAGGGTCTCGGACTCTGGAAACACCATATATTTT
CASSRRVSDSGNTIYF
>TRBJ2-7|TRBV12-5|TRBD1|few
TGTGCTAGTGGTTTGGGCCCCCAGGGGGTCACCTACGAGCAGTACTTC
CASGLGPQGVTYEQYF
>TRBJ2-2|TRBV14|TRBD1|NA
TGTGCCAGCAGCCAACTCGGGGGACAGGGAGGCACCGGGGAGCTGTTTTTT
CASSQLGGQGGTGELFF
>TRBJ2-1|TRBV25-1|NA|NA
TGTGCCAGCAGGCGTGGGGACTTCCACAATGAGCAGTTCTTC
CASRRGDFHNEQFF
>TRBJ2-3|TRBV28|NA|NA
TGTGCCAGCAGTTTACTTTCTGGGCGCACAGATACGCAGTATTTT
CASSLLSGRTDTQYF
>TRBJ1-3|TRBV7-8|NA|NA
TGTGCCAGCAGCGTTGCCGACGAAGCGGGCTCTGGAAACACCATATATTTT
CASSVADEAGSGNTIYF
>TRBJ2-7|TRBV28|TRBD2|NA
TGTGCCAGCAGTATCCCCCGGCTAGCGGGAGCGCACGAGCAGTACTTC
CASSIPRLAGAHEQYF
>TRBJ2-3|TRBV18|TRBD2|NA
TGTGCCAGCTCACCCGGGAGGCCAAGCACAGATACGCAGTATTTT
CASSPGRPSTDTQYF
>TRBJ2-2|TRBV27|TRBD1|NA
TGTGCCAGCAGAGACAGGGGGAACACCGGGGAGCTGTTTTTT
CASRDRGNTGELFF
>TRBJ2-1|TRBV7-2|TRBD2|NA
TGTGCCAGCAGCCAGACGGGACTAGCCCGAAGGGTGCAGTTCTTC
CASSQTGLARRVQFF
>TRBJ2-1|TRBV28|TRBD1|NA
TGTGCCAGCAGTCTCCTCCCGAACAGGGGGACCTACAATGAGCAGTTCTTC
CASSLLPNRGTYNEQFF
>TRBJ2-6|TRBV27|TRBD1|NA
TGTGCCAGCAGCCAAGGCTGGACAGGGTGGGGCTCTGGGGCCAACGTCCTGACTTTC
CASSQGWTGWGSGANVLTF
>TRBJ1-1|TRBV7-8|NA|NA
TGTGCCAGCAGCTTAGCGCTGACACTGAACACTGAAGCTTTCTTT
CASSLALTLNTEAFF